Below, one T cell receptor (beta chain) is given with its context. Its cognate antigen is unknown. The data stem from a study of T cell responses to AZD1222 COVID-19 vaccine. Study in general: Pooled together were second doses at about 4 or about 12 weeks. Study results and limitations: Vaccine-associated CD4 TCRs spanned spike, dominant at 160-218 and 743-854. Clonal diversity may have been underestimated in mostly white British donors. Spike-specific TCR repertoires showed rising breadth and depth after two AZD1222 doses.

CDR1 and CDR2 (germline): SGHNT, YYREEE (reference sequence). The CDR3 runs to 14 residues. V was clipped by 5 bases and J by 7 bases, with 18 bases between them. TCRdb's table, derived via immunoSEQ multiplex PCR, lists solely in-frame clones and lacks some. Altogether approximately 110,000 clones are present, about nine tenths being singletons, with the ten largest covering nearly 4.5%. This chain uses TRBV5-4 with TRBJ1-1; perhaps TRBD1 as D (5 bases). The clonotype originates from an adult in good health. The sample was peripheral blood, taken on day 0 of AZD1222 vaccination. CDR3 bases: TGTGCCAGCAGTTTCGCCGGGGACGAGGTTGAAGCTTTCTTT. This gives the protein CASSFAGDEVEAFF.